A selection of T cell receptor beta chains follows, all from one sample in a study of early T cells in non-severe SARS-CoV-2 infection. TCRdb re-called the 5' RACE reads through MiXCR, storing one row per CDR3 protein. The sample records about 110,000 distinct CDR3 sequences, roughly 12% being singletons. The sequences come from whole blood, collected at baseline. These receptors were obtained from an adult who was a healthcare worker with PCR-confirmed SARS-CoV-2 infection or an uninfected control (not recorded which). The CDR3 runs from the conserved cysteine through the conserved F or W. The D gene is left open where the match is weak. A row's size may be missing; if present it is once, few, many or a size class.

>TRBV18|many|TRBJ1-5|.
CASSRESWAGQPQHF
TGTGCCAGCTCACGGGAGAGCTGGGCTGGTCAGCCCCAGCATTTT
>TRBV7-9|few|TRBJ1-2|TRBD1
CASSFGQGYGYTF
TGTGCCAGCAGCTTCGGACAGGGTTATGGCTACACCTTC
>TRBV7-6|few|TRBJ2-2|TRBD2
CASSLRLAGLTGELFF
TGTGCCAGCAGCCTTCGACTAGCGGGGCTTACCGGGGAGCTGTTTTTT
>TRBV6-2/TRBV6-3|many|TRBJ2-7|.
CASSLRPQGRGVYEQYF
TGTGCCAGCAGTCTTCGCCCTCAGGGGAGAGGGGTCTACGAGCAGTACTTC
>TRBV7-9|.|TRBJ1-2|TRBD1
CASSPYQGARSNYGYTF
TGTGCCAGCAGCCCGTACCAGGGGGCGCGATCTAACTATGGCTACACCTTC
>TRBV24-1|.|TRBJ2-3|TRBD2
CATSDPPSSGVSTDTQYF
TGTGCCACCAGTGACCCCCCCTCTAGCGGGGTTAGCACAGATACGCAGTATTTT
>TRBV12-3/TRBV12-4|few|TRBJ1-1|.
CASSLNHGNTEAFF
TGTGCCAGCAGTCTCAATCATGGGAACACTGAAGCTTTCTTT
>TRBV11-1|.|TRBJ1-1|.
CASSRGLSSPTEAFF
TGTGCCAGCAGCCGGGGCCTTTCCTCCCCCACTGAAGCTTTCTTT
>TRBV6-5|.|TRBJ1-2|.
CASSNDYGYTF
TGTGCCAGCAGCAACGACTATGGCTACACCTTC
>TRBV29-1|.|TRBJ2-4|.
CSIIELAKNIQYF
TGCAGCATAATTGAGTTAGCCAAAAACATTCAGTACTTC
>TRBV11-2|.|TRBJ1-1|.
CASSFGQANTEAFF
TGTGCCAGCAGCTTTGGTCAAGCGAACACTGAAGCTTTCTTT
>TRBV10-3|.|TRBJ2-1|.
CAISEGSYNEQFF
TGTGCCATCAGTGAAGGGTCCTACAATGAGCAGTTCTTC
>TRBV19|.|TRBJ1-4|.
CASSLHRESTNEKLFF
TGTGCCAGTAGTCTCCACAGGGAGTCAACTAATGAAAAACTGTTTTTT
>TRBV19|.|TRBJ2-1|.
CASSHRAGGDEQFF
TGTGCCAGTAGCCATCGGGCCGGTGGCGATGAGCAGTTCTTC
>TRBV12-3/TRBV12-4|.|TRBJ1-6|.
CASSFGQLISSPLHF
TGTGCCAGCAGTTTTGGACAGCTAATAAGTTCACCCCTCCACTTT
>TRBV20-1|many|TRBJ2-7|TRBD2
CSAVAGEPYEQYF
TGCAGTGCCGTAGCGGGAGAGCCCTACGAGCAGTACTTC
>TRBV24-1|.|TRBJ2-2|.
CATSGVARNTGELFF
TGTGCCACCAGTGGGGTAGCGAGGAACACCGGGGAGCTGTTTTTT
>TRBV19|.|TRBJ2-7|.
CASSISTRLAEQYF
TGTGCCAGTAGTATCTCGACAAGGCTCGCCGAGCAGTACTTC
>TRBV30|many|TRBJ1-5|TRBD1
CAWSGTGVTQPQHF
TGTGCCTGGAGTGGGACAGGGGTCACTCAGCCCCAGCATTTT
>TRBV20-1|few|TRBJ1-6|.
CSASRLDNSPLHF
TGCAGTGCTAGTAGGTTGGATAATTCACCCCTCCACTTT
>TRBV28|many|TRBJ2-1|TRBD2
CASSTHRTSGSYNEQFF
TGTGCCAGCAGTACCCATCGGACTAGCGGGAGCTACAATGAGCAGTTCTTC
>TRBV7-2|.|TRBJ1-2|TRBD1
CASSLRGGGYTF
TGTGCCAGCAGCTTGAGAGGGGGCGGCTACACCTTC
>TRBV5-1|.|TRBJ1-1|.
CASSFTGLTSDTEAFF
TGCGCCAGCAGCTTCACGGGACTGACCTCGGACACTGAAGCTTTCTTT
>TRBV14|many|TRBJ2-7|.
CASSQVPDSFYEQYF
TGTGCCAGCAGCCAAGTCCCGGACAGTTTCTACGAGCAGTACTTC
>TRBV2|few|TRBJ1-5|.
CASSEVLGVGNQPQHF
TGTGCCAGCAGTGAAGTTCTAGGGGTTGGTAATCAGCCCCAGCATTTT
>TRBV5-1|.|TRBJ2-3|.
CASRFRLQSSTDTQYF
TGCGCCAGCAGATTCAGGTTACAGTCTAGCACAGATACGCAGTATTTT
>TRBV27|few|TRBJ2-3|.
CASSDSPTGDTQYF
TGTGCCAGCAGTGACTCTCCTACCGGAGATACGCAGTATTTT
>TRBV5-1|.|TRBJ2-2|TRBD2
CASSPGLAAGELFF
TGCGCCAGCAGCCCGGGACTAGCGGCCGGGGAGCTGTTTTTT
>TRBV20-1|few|TRBJ2-1|TRBD2
CSARRPSGSRDEQFF
TGCAGTGCTAGAAGGCCTAGCGGGAGTCGGGATGAGCAGTTCTTC
>TRBV6-6|few|TRBJ1-6|.
CASSWTRGENSPLHF
TGTGCCAGCAGTTGGACCAGGGGAGAAAATTCACCCCTCCATTTT
>TRBV9|few|TRBJ1-6|.
CASSVAVGLNSPLHF
TGTGCCAGCAGCGTAGCGGTAGGGTTGAATTCACCCCTCCACTTT
>TRBV7-9|few|TRBJ1-2|TRBD1
CASSSQGEDGYTF
TGTGCCAGCAGCTCTCAGGGGGAAGATGGCTACACCTTC
>TRBV28|.|TRBJ1-5|TRBD1
CASSFSDRGFNQPQHF
TGTGCCAGCAGTTTCTCGGACAGGGGCTTCAATCAGCCCCAGCATTTT
>TRBV12-3/TRBV12-4|few|TRBJ1-5|.
CASSSLELQPQHF
TGTGCCAGCAGTTCCCTGGAACTCCAGCCCCAGCATTTT
>TRBV5-1|many|TRBJ2-1|.
CASSFQGEGNEQFF
TGCGCCAGCAGCTTTCAGGGAGAGGGGAATGAGCAGTTCTTC
>TRBV7-8|.|TRBJ2-1|TRBD1
CASSPYTGDNEQFF
TGTGCCAGCAGCCCATACACAGGGGACAATGAGCAGTTCTTC
>TRBV11-2|.|TRBJ2-1|TRBD2
CASSSPGYGTSGSYNEQFF
TGTGCCAGCAGCTCGCCTGGGTACGGGACTAGCGGCTCCTACAATGAGCAGTTCTTC
>TRBV5-4|.|TRBJ2-1|TRBD2
CASSGLAGGLYNEQFF
TGTGCCAGCAGCGGACTAGCGGGAGGACTGTACAATGAGCAGTTCTTC
>TRBV9|.|TRBJ2-3|TRBD2
CASSVRAGGLFTDTQYF
TGTGCCAGCAGCGTACGAGCGGGGGGTCTCTTCACAGATACGCAGTATTTT
>TRBV6-6|many|TRBJ2-7|.
CASSPGAPYEQYF
TGTGCCAGCAGCCCCGGTGCGCCTTACGAGCAGTACTTC